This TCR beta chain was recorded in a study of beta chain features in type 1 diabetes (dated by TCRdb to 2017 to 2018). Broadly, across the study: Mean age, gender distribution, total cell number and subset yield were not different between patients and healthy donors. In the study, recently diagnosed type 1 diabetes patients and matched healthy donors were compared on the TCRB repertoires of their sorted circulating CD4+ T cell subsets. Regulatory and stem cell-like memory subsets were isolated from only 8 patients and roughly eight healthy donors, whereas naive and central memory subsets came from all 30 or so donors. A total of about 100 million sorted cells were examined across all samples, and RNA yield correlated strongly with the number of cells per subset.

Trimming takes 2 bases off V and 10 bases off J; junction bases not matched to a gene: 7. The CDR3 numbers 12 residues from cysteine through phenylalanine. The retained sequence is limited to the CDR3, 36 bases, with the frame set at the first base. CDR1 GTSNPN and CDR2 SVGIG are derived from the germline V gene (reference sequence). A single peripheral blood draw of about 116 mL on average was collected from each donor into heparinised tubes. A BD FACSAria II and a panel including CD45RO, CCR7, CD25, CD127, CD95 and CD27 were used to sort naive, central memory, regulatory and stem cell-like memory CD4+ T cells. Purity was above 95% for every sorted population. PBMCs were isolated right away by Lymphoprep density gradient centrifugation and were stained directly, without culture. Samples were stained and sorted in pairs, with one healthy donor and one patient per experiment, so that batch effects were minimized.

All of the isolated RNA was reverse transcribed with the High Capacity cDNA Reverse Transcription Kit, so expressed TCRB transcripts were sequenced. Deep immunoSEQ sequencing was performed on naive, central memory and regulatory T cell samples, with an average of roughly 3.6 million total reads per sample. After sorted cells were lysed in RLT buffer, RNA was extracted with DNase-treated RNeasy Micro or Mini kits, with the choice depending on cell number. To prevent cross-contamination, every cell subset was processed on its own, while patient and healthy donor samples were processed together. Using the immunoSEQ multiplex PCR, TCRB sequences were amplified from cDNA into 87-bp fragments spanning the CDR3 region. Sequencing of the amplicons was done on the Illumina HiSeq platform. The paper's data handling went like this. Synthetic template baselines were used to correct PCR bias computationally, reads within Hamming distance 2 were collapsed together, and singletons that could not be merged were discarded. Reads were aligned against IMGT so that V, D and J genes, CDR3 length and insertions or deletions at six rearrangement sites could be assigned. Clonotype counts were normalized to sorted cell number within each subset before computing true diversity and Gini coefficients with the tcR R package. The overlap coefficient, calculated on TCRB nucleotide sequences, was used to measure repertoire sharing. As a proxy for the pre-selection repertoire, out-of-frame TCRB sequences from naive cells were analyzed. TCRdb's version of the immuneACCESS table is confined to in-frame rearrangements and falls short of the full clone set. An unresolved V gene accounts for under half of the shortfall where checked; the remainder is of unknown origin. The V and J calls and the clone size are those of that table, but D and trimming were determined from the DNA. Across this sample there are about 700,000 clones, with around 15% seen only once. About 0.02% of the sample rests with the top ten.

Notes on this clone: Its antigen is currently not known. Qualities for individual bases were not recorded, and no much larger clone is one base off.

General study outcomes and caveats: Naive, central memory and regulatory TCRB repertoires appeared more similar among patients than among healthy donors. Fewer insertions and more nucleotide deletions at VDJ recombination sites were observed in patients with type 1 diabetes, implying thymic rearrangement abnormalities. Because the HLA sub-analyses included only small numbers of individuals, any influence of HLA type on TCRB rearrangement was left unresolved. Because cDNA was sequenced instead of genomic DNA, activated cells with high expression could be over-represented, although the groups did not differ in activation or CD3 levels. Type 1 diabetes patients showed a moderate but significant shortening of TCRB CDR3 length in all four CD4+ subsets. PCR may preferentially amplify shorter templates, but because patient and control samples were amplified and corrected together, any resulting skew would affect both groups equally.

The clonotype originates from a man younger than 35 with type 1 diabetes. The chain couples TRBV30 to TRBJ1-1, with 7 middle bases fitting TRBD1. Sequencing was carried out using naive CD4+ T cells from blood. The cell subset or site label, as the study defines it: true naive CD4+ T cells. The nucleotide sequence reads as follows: TGTGCCTGGAGTATTAATTCAGGGGGAGCTTTCTTT. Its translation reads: CAWSINSGGAFF.